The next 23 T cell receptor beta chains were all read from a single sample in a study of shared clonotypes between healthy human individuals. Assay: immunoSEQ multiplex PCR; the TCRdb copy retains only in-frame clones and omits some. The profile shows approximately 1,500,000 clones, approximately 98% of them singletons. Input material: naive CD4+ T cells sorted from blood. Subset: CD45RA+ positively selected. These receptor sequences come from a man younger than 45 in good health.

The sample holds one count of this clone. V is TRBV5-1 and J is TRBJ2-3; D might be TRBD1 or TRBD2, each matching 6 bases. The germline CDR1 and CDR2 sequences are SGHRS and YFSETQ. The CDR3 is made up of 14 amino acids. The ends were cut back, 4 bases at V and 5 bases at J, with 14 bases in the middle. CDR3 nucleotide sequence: TGCGCCAGCAGCCGGGGGCCCTCAGTAGATACGCAGTATTTT. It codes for CASSRGPSVDTQYF.

In DNA form, the CDR3 reads TGTGCCACCAGCAGCTTAAGATACGAGCAGTACTTC. This encodes CATSSLRYEQYF. The V gene is TRBV15, the J gene TRBJ2-7; no reliable D call. Germline V lookup: CDR1 LNHNV, CDR2 YYDKDF (reference sequence). V lost 3 bases and J lost 4, with 7 bases in between. CDR3 length: 12 amino acids.

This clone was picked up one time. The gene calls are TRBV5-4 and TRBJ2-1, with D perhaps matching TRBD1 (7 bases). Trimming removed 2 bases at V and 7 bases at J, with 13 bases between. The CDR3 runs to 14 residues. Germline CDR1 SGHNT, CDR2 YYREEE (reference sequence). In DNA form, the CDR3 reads TGTGCCAGCAGCTTTCCGACAGGGAGGAATGAGCAGTTCTTC. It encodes CASSFPTGRNEQFF.

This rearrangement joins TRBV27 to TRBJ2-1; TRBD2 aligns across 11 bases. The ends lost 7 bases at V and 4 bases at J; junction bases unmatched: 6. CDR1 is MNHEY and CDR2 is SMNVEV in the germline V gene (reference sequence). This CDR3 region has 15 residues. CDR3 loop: CASKNLAGGYNEQFF. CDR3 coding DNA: TGTGCCAGCAAAAACCTAGCGGGAGGTTACAATGAGCAGTTCTTC.

For the CDR3, the DNA is TGTGCCAGCAGCCTGGTCCAGGGGGCTGAAGCTTTCTTT. This gives the protein CASSLVQGAEAFF. The V call is TRBV9, the J call TRBJ1-1; 7 bases align to TRBD1. With V trimmed by 4 bases and J by 6 bases, 6 bases remained unmatched. There are 13 residues in the CDR3. CDR1 SGDLS and CDR2 YYNGEE come from the germline V gene.

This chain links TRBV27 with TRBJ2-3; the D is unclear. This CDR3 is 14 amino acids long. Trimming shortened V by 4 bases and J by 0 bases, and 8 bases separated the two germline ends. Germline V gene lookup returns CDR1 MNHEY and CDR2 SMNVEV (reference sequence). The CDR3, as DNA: TGTGCCAGCAGTTCCAGACCTAGCACAGATACGCAGTATTTT. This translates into CASSSRPSTDTQYF.

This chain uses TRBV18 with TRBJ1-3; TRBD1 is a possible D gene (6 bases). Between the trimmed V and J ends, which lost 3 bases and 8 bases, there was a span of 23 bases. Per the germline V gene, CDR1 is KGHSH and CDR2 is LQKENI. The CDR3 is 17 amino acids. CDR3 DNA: TGTGCCAGCTCACCCGTGACAGGAGGTCTTTCGGCAGACACCATATATTTT. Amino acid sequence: CASSPVTGGLSADTIYF.

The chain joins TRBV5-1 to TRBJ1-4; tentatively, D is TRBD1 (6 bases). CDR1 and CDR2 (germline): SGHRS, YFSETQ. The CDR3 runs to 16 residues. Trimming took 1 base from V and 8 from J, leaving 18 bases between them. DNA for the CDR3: TGCGCCAGCAGCTTGTTTACACAGGGAGAAGGAGAAAAACTGTTTTTT. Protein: CASSLFTQGEGEKLFF.

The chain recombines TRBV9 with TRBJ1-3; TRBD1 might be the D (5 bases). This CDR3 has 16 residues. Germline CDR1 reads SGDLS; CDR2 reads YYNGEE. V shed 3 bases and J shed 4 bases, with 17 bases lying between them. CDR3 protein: CASSEGSIGAGNTIYF. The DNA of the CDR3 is TGTGCCAGCAGCGAGGGGAGTATAGGGGCCGGAAACACCATATATTTT.

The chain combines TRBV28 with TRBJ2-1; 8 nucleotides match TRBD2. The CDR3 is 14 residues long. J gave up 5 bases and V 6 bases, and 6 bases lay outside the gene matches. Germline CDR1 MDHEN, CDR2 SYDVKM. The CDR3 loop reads CASRLAGLNNEQFF. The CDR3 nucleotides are TGTGCCAGCAGATTAGCGGGGCTAAACAATGAGCAGTTCTTC.

The DNA of the CDR3 is TGTGCCAGCAGTCCCCTTGACAGCGGGGTCGGGCACACCATATATTTT. This gives the protein CASSPLDSGVGHTIYF. V is TRBV6-6 and J is TRBJ1-3, with D possibly TRBD1 on 5 matching bases. The CDR3 is 16 amino acids. Trimming removed 5 bases from V and 8 bases from J, with 22 bases in between. Per the germline V gene, CDR1 is MNHNY and CDR2 is SVGAGI (reference sequence).

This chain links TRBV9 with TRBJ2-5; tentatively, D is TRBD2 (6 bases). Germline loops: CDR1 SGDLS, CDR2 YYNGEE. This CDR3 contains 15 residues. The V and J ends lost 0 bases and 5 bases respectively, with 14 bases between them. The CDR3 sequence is CASSVGLPGEETQYF. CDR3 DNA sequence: TGTGCCAGCAGCGTAGGCCTCCCGGGGGAGGAGACCCAGTACTTC.

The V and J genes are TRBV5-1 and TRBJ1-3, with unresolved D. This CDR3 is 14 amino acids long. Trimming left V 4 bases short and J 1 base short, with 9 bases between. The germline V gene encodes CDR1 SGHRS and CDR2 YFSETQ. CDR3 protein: CASSLSLSGNTIYF. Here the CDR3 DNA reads TGCGCCAGCAGCCTCAGCTTATCTGGAAACACCATATATTTT.

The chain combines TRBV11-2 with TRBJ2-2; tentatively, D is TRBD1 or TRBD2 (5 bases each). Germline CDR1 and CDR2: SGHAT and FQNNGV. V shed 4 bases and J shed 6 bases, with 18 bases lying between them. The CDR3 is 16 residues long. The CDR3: CASSSGLGPISGELFF. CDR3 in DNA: TGTGCCAGCAGCTCGGGGCTAGGACCCATTTCCGGGGAGCTGTTTTTT.

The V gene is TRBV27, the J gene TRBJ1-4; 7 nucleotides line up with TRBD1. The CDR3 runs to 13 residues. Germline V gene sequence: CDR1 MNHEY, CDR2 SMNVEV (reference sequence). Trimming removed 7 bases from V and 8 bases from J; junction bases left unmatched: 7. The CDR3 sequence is CASTRQGGEKLFF. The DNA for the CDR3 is TGTGCCAGCACTCGACAGGGTGGCGAAAAACTGTTTTTT.

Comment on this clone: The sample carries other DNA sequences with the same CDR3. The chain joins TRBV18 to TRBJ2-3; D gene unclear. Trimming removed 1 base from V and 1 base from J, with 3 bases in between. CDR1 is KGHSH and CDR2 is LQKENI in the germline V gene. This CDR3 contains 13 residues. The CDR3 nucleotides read TGTGCCAGCTCACCACGTCGCACAGATACGCAGTATTTT. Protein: CASSPRRTDTQYF.

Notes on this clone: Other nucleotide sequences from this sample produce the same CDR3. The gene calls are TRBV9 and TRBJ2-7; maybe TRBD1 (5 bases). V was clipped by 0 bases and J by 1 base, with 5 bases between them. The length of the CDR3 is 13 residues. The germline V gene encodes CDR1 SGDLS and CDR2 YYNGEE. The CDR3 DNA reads TGTGCCAGCAGCGTAGAGGGGTCCTACGAGCAGTACTTC. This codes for CASSVEGSYEQYF.

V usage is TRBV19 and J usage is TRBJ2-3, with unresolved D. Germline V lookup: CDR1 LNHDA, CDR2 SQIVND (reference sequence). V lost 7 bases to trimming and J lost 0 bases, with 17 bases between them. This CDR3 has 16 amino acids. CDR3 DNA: TGTGCCAGTAAGGTCGGCGTAATCACTAGCACAGATACGCAGTATTTT. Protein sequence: CASKVGVITSTDTQYF. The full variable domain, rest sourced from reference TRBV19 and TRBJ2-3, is DGGITQSPKYLFRKEGQNVTLSCEQNLNHDAMYWYRQDPGQGLRLIYYSQIVNDFQKGDIAEGYSVSREKKESFPLTVTSAQKNPTAFYLCASKVGVITSTDTQYFGPGTRLTVL.

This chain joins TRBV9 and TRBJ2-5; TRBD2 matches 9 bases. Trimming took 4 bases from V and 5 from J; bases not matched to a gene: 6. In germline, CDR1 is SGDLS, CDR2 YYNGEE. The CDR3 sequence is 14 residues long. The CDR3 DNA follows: TGTGCCAGCAGCAAGATTAGCGGGAGTGAGACCCAGTACTTC. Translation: CASSKISGSETQYF.

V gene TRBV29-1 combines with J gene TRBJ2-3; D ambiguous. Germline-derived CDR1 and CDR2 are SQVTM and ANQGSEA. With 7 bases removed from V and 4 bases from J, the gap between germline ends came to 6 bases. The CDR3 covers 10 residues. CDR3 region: CSEGSDTQYF. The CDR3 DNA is TGCAGCGAAGGGTCAGATACGCAGTATTTT.

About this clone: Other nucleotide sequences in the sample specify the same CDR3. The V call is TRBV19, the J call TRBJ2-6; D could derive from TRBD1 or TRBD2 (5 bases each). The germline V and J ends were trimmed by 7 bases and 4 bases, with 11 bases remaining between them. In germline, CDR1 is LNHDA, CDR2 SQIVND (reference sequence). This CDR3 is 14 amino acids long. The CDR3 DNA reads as TGTGCCAGTACGAGGGGTTCAGGGGCCAACGTCCTGACTTTC. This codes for CASTRGSGANVLTF. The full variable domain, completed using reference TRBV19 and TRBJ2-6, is DGGITQSPKYLFRKEGQNVTLSCEQNLNHDAMYWYRQDPGQGLRLIYYSQIVNDFQKGDIAEGYSVSREKKESFPLTVTSAQKNPTAFYLCASTRGSGANVLTFGAGSRLTVL.

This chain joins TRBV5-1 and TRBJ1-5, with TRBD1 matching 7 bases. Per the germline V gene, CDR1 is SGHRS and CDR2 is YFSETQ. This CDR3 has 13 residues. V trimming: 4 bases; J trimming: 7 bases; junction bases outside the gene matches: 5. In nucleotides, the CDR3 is TGCGCCAGCAGCGAAAACAGGGGACAGCCCCAGCATTTT. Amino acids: CASSENRGQPQHF.

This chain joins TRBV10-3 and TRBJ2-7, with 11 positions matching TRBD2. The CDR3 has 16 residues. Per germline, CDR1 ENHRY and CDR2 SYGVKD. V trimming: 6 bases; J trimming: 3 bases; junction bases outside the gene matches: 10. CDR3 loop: CAISGSPGTSGYEQYF. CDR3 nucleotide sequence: TGTGCCATCAGCGGAAGTCCCGGGACTAGCGGCTACGAGCAGTACTTC.